The subject of this entry is one TCR beta chain. The sample originates from a study of cytomegalovirus exposure and HLA in healthy donors. The PCR made use of 60 Vbeta and 13 Jbeta primers. The data were produced by immunoSEQ multiplex PCR, yet TCRdb's version contains in-frame clones alone and is incomplete. The profile covers about 120,000 clones, with around 80% appearing a single time and 1.5% taken by the ten largest. The sequence was collected from a woman between 18 and 29 years old in good health and CMV-seronegative. Sequenced material: PBMCs.

Here the CDR3 reads CASSLILGVLNTEAFF. The CDR3 DNA reads as TGCGCCAGCAGCTTGATTTTAGGGGTCCTAAACACTGAAGCTTTCTTT. The chain recombines TRBV5-1 with TRBJ1-1; a possible D gene is TRBD1 (5 bases). CDR3 length: 16 amino acids. The germline CDR1 and CDR2 sequences are SGHRS and YFSETQ. V shed 1 base and J shed 2 bases, with 15 bases lying between them.